A selection of T cell receptor beta chains follows, all from one sample in a study of shared T cell receptors in the human thymus. Measured with immunoSEQ multiplex PCR; TCRdb has only the in-frame clones, and not every one. Among 450,000 to 650,000 clones listed, 75% to 80% were seen once. This sample also appeared in a second study, on human thymus T cells.

Sequences were obtained from thymocytes. These receptors originate from a boy less than two years old with a congenital heart defect. CDR3s include the opening cysteine and the closing phenylalanine or tryptophan. A D gene is named only where the DNA matches it firmly. Only part of the rows carry a size: once, few, many, or a class if the clone is expanded.

DNA	CDR3	D	V	size	J
TGTGCCAGCAGTTTCCTGACAGGGTTGCGCTACGAGCAGTACTTC	CASSFLTGLRYEQYF	TRBD1	TRBV28	-	TRBJ2-7
TGTGCCAGCAGCTGGAATAGCGGGAGGGCCCAATACGAGCAGTACTTC	CASSWNSGRAQYEQYF	TRBD2	TRBV7-2	-	TRBJ2-7
TGTGCCAGTAGTATTTGGGCAGGCTTAGACAATGAGCAGTTCTTC	CASSIWAGLDNEQFF	-	TRBV19	few	TRBJ2-1
TGTGCCAGCAGCTATCCCGAGAGCAGGGGAGTCTATGGCTACACCTTC	CASSYPESRGVYGYTF	-	TRBV7-9	-	TRBJ1-2
TGTGCCAGCTCACCTGACAGGGGAGACACTGAAGCTTTCTTT	CASSPDRGDTEAFF	TRBD1	TRBV18	-	TRBJ1-1
TGTGCCAGCAGTGAATCAACTAGCGAGAGCTCCTACGAGCAGTACTTC	CASSESTSESSYEQYF	TRBD2	TRBV25-1	few	TRBJ2-7
TGTGCCAGCAGCGCCGACTCTAGCGGGATGGATGAGCAGTTCTTC	CASSADSSGMDEQFF	TRBD2	TRBV9	-	TRBJ2-1
TGTGCCAGCAGTTTAAGGGGCCCCTACGAGCAGTACTTC	CASSLRGPYEQYF	-	TRBV27	-	TRBJ2-7
TGTGCCAGCACCCCGACTGCGGGGGATTCCTACGAGCAGTACTTC	CASTPTAGDSYEQYF	TRBD2	TRBV5-6	-	TRBJ2-7
TGTGCCAGTCGCACCAAACAGCGGCCCCGGGAAAAACTGTTTTTT	CASRTKQRPREKLFF	-	TRBV19	-	TRBJ1-4
TGTGCCAGCGGGTGGGGGGGAGAAAAACTGTTTTTT	CASGWGGEKLFF	-	TRBV6-6	few	TRBJ1-4
TGCGCCAGCAGTCACTCGACAGGGTCAGACGAGCAGTACTTC	CASSHSTGSDEQYF	TRBD1	TRBV23-1	-	TRBJ2-7
TGCGCCAGCAGCTCACCGAGGGGGCCTTGGTACGAGCAGTACTTC	CASSSPRGPWYEQYF	TRBD1	TRBV5-1	-	TRBJ2-7
TGCAGCGTTGATGGGGGCTCTAGCACAGATACGCAGTATTTT	CSVDGGSSTDTQYF	-	TRBV29-1	-	TRBJ2-3
TGTGCCAGCAGCTTTAGGACTAGCGGGAGTGGCGCGAACACCGGGGAGCTGTTTTTT	CASSFRTSGSGANTGELFF	TRBD2	TRBV7-2	-	TRBJ2-2
TGTGCCAGCAGCCACCTCGGACTAGCGGCTAGCACAGATACGCAGTATTTT	CASSHLGLAASTDTQYF	TRBD2	TRBV4-2	-	TRBJ2-3
TGTGCCAGCAGTGAGGGGACAGAGTCGACAGATACGCAGTATTTT	CASSEGTESTDTQYF	TRBD1	TRBV2	-	TRBJ2-3
TGTGCCAGCTCGCGGCCAAGGAAGAACACTGAAGCTTTCTTT	CASSRPRKNTEAFF	-	TRBV18	-	TRBJ1-1
TGTGCCAGCACCTGGACAGGTGACTATGGCTACACCTTC	CASTWTGDYGYTF	TRBD1	TRBV5-4	-	TRBJ1-2
TGCAGCGTTGACGAGACAGGAGCGGGAGGGCCAGGGGAGACCCAGTACTTC	CSVDETGAGGPGETQYF	TRBD2	TRBV29-1	-	TRBJ2-5
TGTGCCAGCAGCTCGGCCCCGCAGCGGGACGAGTATTTT	CASSSAPQRDEYF	TRBD2	TRBV7-2	-	TRBJ2-3
TGTGCCAGCAGCCCGACCACTAGCAATGAGCAGTTCTTC	CASSPTTSNEQFF	-	TRBV7-3	-	TRBJ2-1
TGTGCCAGCACCGGCGGGGCCTCCTACGAGCAGTACTTC	CASTGGASYEQYF	-	TRBV2	-	TRBJ2-7
TGCGCCAGCAGCAAAGAAGGGGCGGAAATGAACACTGAAGCTTTCTTT	CASSKEGAEMNTEAFF	-	TRBV4-3	few	TRBJ1-1
TGCGCCAGCAGCCAGGGGACTAGCGCCTACGAGCAGTACTTC	CASSQGTSAYEQYF	TRBD2	TRBV4-3	-	TRBJ2-7
TGCGCCAGCAGCTTGGGTAGCGGGAGGGCCGAGGAGCTGTTTTTT	CASSLGSGRAEELFF	TRBD2	TRBV5-1	-	TRBJ2-2
TGTGCCAGCAGCTTAGGGCTAGTCTCTCACAATGAGCAGTTCTTC	CASSLGLVSHNEQFF	-	TRBV11-2	-	TRBJ2-1
TGTGCCAGCAGTTACTCGACGGCCACAGGGGGCTATGGCTACACCTTC	CASSYSTATGGYGYTF	TRBD1	TRBV6-5	-	TRBJ1-2
TGTGCCAGCAGCGTCCGGACAGGGCCCCAGGGAGCTTTCTTT	CASSVRTGPQGAFF	TRBD1	TRBV14	-	TRBJ1-1
TGTGCCAGCAGTTTCCGGCTAGCGAAATCCTACAATGAGCAGTTCTTC	CASSFRLAKSYNEQFF	-	TRBV28	-	TRBJ2-1
TGCGCCAGCAGCCAAGATCCGCCCAGTCCAAGTGGGGCCAACGTCCTGACTTTC	CASSQDPPSPSGANVLTF	-	TRBV4-1	few	TRBJ2-6
TGTGCCAGCAGCTCCTCGGAGGCCTACGAGCAGTACTTC	CASSSSEAYEQYF	-	TRBV7-2	once	TRBJ2-7
TGCGCCAGCAGCCAAGACAGGATGAACAGTGAGCAGTTCTTC	CASSQDRMNSEQFF	-	TRBV4-3	-	TRBJ2-1
TGCGCCAGCAGCCAAGCCCGAGAGGCCCGCTCCTACAATGAGCAGTTCTTC	CASSQAREARSYNEQFF	-	TRBV4-3	few	TRBJ2-1
TGTGCCAGTGGGGGGGGAGGGACTAGCGCAAAGGGGAATGAGCAGTTCTTC	CASGGGGTSAKGNEQFF	TRBD2	TRBV19	few	TRBJ2-1
TGTGCCAGCAGCTTAGAGGACAGGGGATACGAGCAGTACTTC	CASSLEDRGYEQYF	TRBD1	TRBV7-2	-	TRBJ2-7
TGCGCCAGCAGCCAAGATATAGCGGGAGGGGCAGATACGCAGTATTTT	CASSQDIAGGADTQYF	TRBD2	TRBV4-3	-	TRBJ2-3
TGTGCCAGCTCACCACTAGCGGGAGATCCAGATACGCAGTATTTT	CASSPLAGDPDTQYF	TRBD2	TRBV18	once	TRBJ2-3
TGTGCCAGCAGCCAAGGAGGCTCTAGCGGGAGGGCCAGGGATGAGCAGTTCTTC	CASSQGGSSGRARDEQFF	TRBD2	TRBV7-2	-	TRBJ2-1
TGCGCCAGCAGGGGTCCGAAGACAGGGAGGAACACAGATACGCAGTATTTT	CASRGPKTGRNTDTQYF	-	TRBV10-1	once	TRBJ2-3
TGCGCCAGCAGCCAAGTCGCGGTAGCGGGAGGGGTGTCTGAGACCCAGTACTTC	CASSQVAVAGGVSETQYF	TRBD2	TRBV4-3	few	TRBJ2-5
TGTGCCAGCAGCTTTACTAGCCGTTCGTCTGGCTACACCTTC	CASSFTSRSSGYTF	-	TRBV7-9	-	TRBJ1-2
TGCAGCGTTGGGGGGCGGGGGGAACAGGGTGCAATCACAGATACGCAGTATTTT	CSVGGRGEQGAITDTQYF	TRBD2	TRBV29-1	-	TRBJ2-3
TGTGCCAGCAGTGAAAAAGGTACTAGCGGGAGGACCCATGAGCAGTTCTTC	CASSEKGTSGRTHEQFF	TRBD2	TRBV6-1	-	TRBJ2-1
TGTGCCAGCAGTTTACATGGGACTAGCGGGACCCCATCCCACGAGCAGTACTTC	CASSLHGTSGTPSHEQYF	TRBD2	TRBV27	-	TRBJ2-7
TGTGCCAGCAGTGAAGCGACAGGGCATCCAGATACGCAGTATTTT	CASSEATGHPDTQYF	TRBD1	TRBV6-1	-	TRBJ2-3
TGTGCCAGCAGTTACTCGACAGGGTACCAAGAGACCCAGTACTTC	CASSYSTGYQETQYF	TRBD1	TRBV6-5	-	TRBJ2-5
TGCGCCAGCAGCCATAGACTAGCGGGAGGGAATTACAATGAGCAGTTCTTC	CASSHRLAGGNYNEQFF	TRBD2	TRBV4-3	-	TRBJ2-1
TGCGCCAGCAGCTTGGAGGACAGGGTGGATACGCAGTATTTT	CASSLEDRVDTQYF	TRBD1	TRBV5-1	-	TRBJ2-3
TGTGCCTGGAGTGTCCTAGCGGGAGGGCCGAATGAGCAGTTCTTC	CAWSVLAGGPNEQFF	TRBD2	TRBV30	-	TRBJ2-1
TGTGCCACCGGAAAGCTGCTAGCCCCCTGGCAGTTCTTC	CATGKLLAPWQFF	-	TRBV10-3	few	TRBJ2-1
TGTGCCTGGAGTGTATCTCCGGACAGGGTAAGCACAGATACGCAGTATTTT	CAWSVSPDRVSTDTQYF	TRBD1	TRBV30	-	TRBJ2-3
TGTGCCAGCAGTACCGGGACTAGCGGGAGGGCCCCCTACGAGCAGTACTTC	CASSTGTSGRAPYEQYF	TRBD2	TRBV27	-	TRBJ2-7
TGTGCCAGCAGGCCTAGCGGGAGTTGCCCCCTATACGAGCAGTACTTC	CASRPSGSCPLYEQYF	TRBD2	TRBV25-1	-	TRBJ2-7
TGTGCCAGTAGTGGACAGGGGGGACCCTACGAGCAGTACTTC	CASSGQGGPYEQYF	TRBD1	TRBV19	-	TRBJ2-7